This TCR beta chain was retrieved from a study of blood T cell repertoires in COVID-19. Study-wide context: T cells, B-cell-depleted T cells, or PBMCs supplied cDNA or gDNA.

Trimming cost V 4 bases and J 5 bases, with 21 bases left between them. This CDR3 spans 17 amino acids. Germline CDR1 MGHRA, CDR2 YSYEKL. As handled by the study authors: Quantification of nucleated cells was approximated via reference gene primer amplification. Sequencing used immunoSEQ multiplex PCR; TCRdb keeps in-frame clones, though not all of them. V and J calls and clone size are as listed in that table; D and trimming were resolved from the DNA. The sample holds 250,000 to 300,000 clones; about nine tenths are singletons and the top ten take 12%. The specimen was peripheral blood. The J gene is TRBJ1-5, the V gene TRBV4-1; D perhaps matches TRBD1 (6 bases). The clonotype originates from an older woman with acute or convalescent COVID-19. The CDR3 DNA is TGCGCCAGCAGCCCCGGCGAGGGGGAAGTACTTTATCAGCCCCAGCATTTT. This encodes CASSPGEGEVLYQPQHF.